This is a list of T cell receptor beta chains from one sample in a study of blood T cell repertoires in COVID-19. The assay was immunoSEQ multiplex PCR, and TCRdb's table has in-frame clones only and misses some. The sample consists of around 160,000 clones, 70% to 90% of them appearing once. The sequenced sample was peripheral blood. Receptors originate from a woman aged 60-75 years with COVID-19, enrolled during active disease. CDR3s include the opening cysteine and the closing phenylalanine or tryptophan. Fields, in order: D gene, V gene, clone size, J gene, CDR3 DNA, CDR3 protein. D genes are given only for firm matches. Clone size appears in some rows only: once, few, many, or a class for an expanded clone.

>TRBD1|TRBV10-2|.|TRBJ1-3
TGCGCCAGCAGAACCGGGACAGGGAGTGGAGCTGGAAACACCATATATTTT
CASRTGTGSGAGNTIYF
>TRBD1|TRBV19|.|TRBJ1-5
TGTGCCAGTAGTATAGAGGGACAGGGTAGAGTGGTCAATCAGCCCCAGCATTTT
CASSIEGQGRVVNQPQHF
>TRBD1|TRBV7-2|.|TRBJ1-5
TGTGCCAGCAGCTCTAATGCCGGGACAGGGGAAGAGCCCCAGCATTTT
CASSSNAGTGEEPQHF
>.|TRBV6-5|.|TRBJ1-2
TGTGCCAGCAGTTATGAGAGGGACTATGGCTACACCTTC
CASSYERDYGYTF
>TRBD2|TRBV7-3|.|TRBJ2-3
TGTGCCAGCAGCTTAAATACGGTTGGGAGGGCGGACACAGATACGCAGTATTTT
CASSLNTVGRADTDTQYF
>TRBD1|TRBV27|.|TRBJ1-1
TGTGCCAGCAGTCCGCCCCCCGGACAGGTAGTCGGCTTGGGCACTGAAGCTTTCTTT
CASSPPPGQVVGLGTEAFF
>TRBD1|TRBV7-6|.|TRBJ2-7
TGTGCCAGCAGCCCTACAGGGGGCTCGGTGAACGAGCAGTACTTC
CASSPTGGSVNEQYF
>.|TRBV5-4|.|TRBJ1-1
TGTGCCAGCAGCTTGTCGGTCCTCACTGAAGCTTTCTTT
CASSLSVLTEAFF
>.|TRBV2|.|TRBJ1-1
TGTGCCAGCACCGAGGGAGGGCAAGCTTTCTTT
CASTEGGQAFF
>.|TRBV28|.|TRBJ1-2
TGTGCCAGCAGTTTATCGGGAGACTTGGCAGTGATCGGCTACACCTTC
CASSLSGDLAVIGYTF
>TRBD1|TRBV7-3|.|TRBJ1-2
TGTGCCAGCAGCTCCAATACCGACAGGGGGCATGGCTACACCTTC
CASSSNTDRGHGYTF
>.|TRBV11-2|few|TRBJ1-1
TGTGCCAGCAGCTTTGAGGGGGGGGCTATGAACACTGAAGCTTTCTTT
CASSFEGGAMNTEAFF
>.|TRBV7-2|.|TRBJ2-1
TGTGCCAGCAGCTTAGTGGCCCAGGAGACAGGCAATGAGCAGTTCTTC
CASSLVAQETGNEQFF
>.|TRBV6-2/TRBV6-3|once|TRBJ1-5
TGTGCCAGCAGCTTCCCAGGGAATCAGCCCCAGCATTTT
CASSFPGNQPQHF
>.|TRBV9|.|TRBJ2-1
TGTGCCAGCAGCGCCGCAGGGTCCGCCTACAATGAGCAGTTCTTC
CASSAAGSAYNEQFF
>TRBD1|TRBV27|.|TRBJ2-3
TGTGCCAGCAGTATAGGGGGCTCCACAGATACGCAGTATTTT
CASSIGGSTDTQYF
>TRBD1|TRBV27|once|TRBJ1-1
TGTGCCAGCAGTTCCGGACAGGGGCGGGACACTGAAGCTTTCTTT
CASSSGQGRDTEAFF
>.|TRBV27|few|TRBJ1-6
TGTGCCAGCAGTCAGAGGAATAATTCACCCCTCCACTTT
CASSQRNNSPLHF
>TRBD1|TRBV5-1|.|TRBJ1-2
TGCGCCAGCAGCTTGGAGGCAGGGGGAAAAGCTGGCTACACCTTC
CASSLEAGGKAGYTF
>.|TRBV30|.|TRBJ1-1
TGTGCCTGGAGGCGGATGTCCTACACTGAAGCTTTCTTT
CAWRRMSYTEAFF
>TRBD2|TRBV5-1|.|TRBJ2-3
TGCGCCAGCAGCTCGAAGCGGGGGAGCACAGATACGCAGTATTTT
CASSSKRGSTDTQYF
>.|TRBV7-8|.|TRBJ1-5
TGTGCCACCAACCGGGACCCGACGGGGAATAGCAATCAGCCCCAGCATTTT
CATNRDPTGNSNQPQHF
>TRBD1|TRBV19|few|TRBJ1-1
TGTGCCAGTAGTATAGCGGCAGGGGGCGCAGAAGCTTTCTTT
CASSIAAGGAEAFF
>.|TRBV9|once|TRBJ1-2
TGTGCCAGCAGCGTCCAATGGGAGACGGCTAACTATGGCTACACCTTC
CASSVQWETANYGYTF
>TRBD1|TRBV4-2|.|TRBJ1-1
TGTGCCAGCAGCCAAGATACGGCAGGGGGCAAGGACACTGAAGCTTTCTTT
CASSQDTAGGKDTEAFF
>.|TRBV10-3|.|TRBJ1-1
TGTGCCATCAGTGAAAATACGGGTCCGAACACTGAAGCTTTCTTT
CAISENTGPNTEAFF
>TRBD1|TRBV4-3|.|TRBJ2-2
TGCGCCAGCAGCCTCTGGACAGGGAACACCGGGGAGCTGTTTTTT
CASSLWTGNTGELFF
>TRBD2|TRBV11-3|.|TRBJ2-1
TGTGCCAGCAGCTTAGTGAGCGGGGGGCCCTACAATGAGCAGTTCTTC
CASSLVSGGPYNEQFF
>.|TRBV6-2/TRBV6-3|.|TRBJ1-2
TGTGCCAGCAACCCATCACAGGGCCGCGGCTACACCTTC
CASNPSQGRGYTF
>.|TRBV7-9|.|TRBJ2-3
TGTGCCAGCAGCTCCCGGGACTTCCGAACAGATACGCAGTATTTT
CASSSRDFRTDTQYF
>.|TRBV7-6|.|TRBJ1-5
TGTGCCAGCAGCTTAGGGACAGACAATCAGCCCCAGCATTTT
CASSLGTDNQPQHF
>.|TRBV7-9|.|TRBJ1-1
TGTGCCAGCAGGGACTCGATGGGCACTGAAGCTTTCTTT
CASRDSMGTEAFF
>.|TRBV3-1/TRBV3-2|.|TRBJ1-6
TGTGCCAGCACCAACCTCGGGGCGGGGAGTCGATATCTAGCAGATCCCTATAATTCACCCCTCCACTTT
CASTNLGAGSRYLADPYNSPLHF